The 31 T cell receptor beta chains below all came from one sample that was sequenced in a study of OX40 agonist ivuxolimab in advanced cancers. Data came from immunoSEQ multiplex PCR; TCRdb stores just in-frame clones and leaves some out. The sample includes about 76,000 clones, 75% to 90% of them seen just once. The sequencing used CD4+ or CD8+ T cells sorted from blood, collected in a trial of the OX40 agonist ivuxolimab. These TCRs come from an adult with an advanced solid tumor such as melanoma, head and neck, liver or kidney cancer.

There are a few counts of this clone. The CDR3 coding sequence is TGTGCCAGCAGAATATACAGGTTTAGCAATCAGCCCCAGCATTTT. Its translation is CASRIYRFSNQPQHF. The chain combines TRBV6-5 with TRBJ1-5; D might be TRBD1 (5 bases). Trimming removed 6 bases at V and 0 bases at J, with 12 bases between. This CDR3 comprises 15 residues. Germline values: CDR1 MNHEY, CDR2 SVGAGI.

In this sample, this clone turned up once. The gene calls are TRBV7-9 and TRBJ2-2, with D hard to call. Per the germline V gene, CDR1 is SEHNR and CDR2 is FQNEAQ (reference sequence). V lost 5 bases, J lost 10 bases, and 8 bases lay in between. CDR3 length equals 11 residues. CDR3 in amino acids: CASSSIEELFF. Written as DNA, the CDR3 is TGTGCCAGCAGCAGCATAGAGGAGCTGTTTTTT.

This sequence joins TRBV2 and TRBJ2-3; 9 nucleotides match TRBD1. Germline CDR1 and CDR2: SNHLY and FYNNEI. This CDR3 contains 15 residues. V lost 5 bases, J lost 1 base, and 4 bases stayed unmatched. This chain's CDR3 is CASSLDRGGTDTQYF. The DNA for the CDR3 is TGTGCCAGCAGTCTCGACAGGGGGGGCACAGATACGCAGTATTTT.

The V and J genes are TRBV10-1 and TRBJ1-5; weak D call: TRBD1 (5 bases). The CDR3 spans 13 residues. The V end was cut by 6 bases, the J end by 7 bases, with 13 bases between. Looked up from germline, CDR1 is WNHNN and CDR2 is SYGVQD (reference sequence). The CDR3 here is CASSLSGDQPQHF. The CDR3 nucleotides are TGCGCCAGCAGCCTATCGGGGGACCAGCCCCAGCATTTT.

The chain carries TRBV6-5 and TRBJ1-4, with a possible D match to TRBD1 (6 bases). The CDR3 contains 16 residues. Trimming left V 0 bases short and J 3 bases short, with 11 bases between. Germline V gene lookup returns CDR1 MNHEY and CDR2 SVGAGI. The CDR3 coding sequence is TGTGCCAGCAGTTACTCGTCGGGGGCCCCTAATGAAAAACTGTTTTTT. Protein product: CASSYSSGAPNEKLFF.

This sequence joins TRBV15 and TRBJ2-1; either TRBD1 or TRBD2 may supply D (6 bases each). The V end was cut by 5 bases, the J end by 8 bases, with 16 bases between. The CDR3 covers 14 residues. CDR1 LNHNV and CDR2 YYDKDF come from the germline V gene (reference sequence). For the CDR3, the DNA is TGTGCCACCAGCTGGAGGGGGAGTCTCGATGAGCAGTTCTTC. Amino acids: CATSWRGSLDEQFF. Full variable domain (outside the CDR3, taken from reference TRBV15 and TRBJ2-1): DAMVIQNPRYQVTQFGKPVTLSCSQTLNHNVMYWYQQKSSQAPKLLFHYYDKDFNNEADTPDNFQSRRPNTSFCFLDIRSPGLGDTAMYLCATSWRGSLDEQFFGPGTRLTVL.

The chain has TRBV9 and TRBJ1-2; D remains unclear. This CDR3 has 15 amino acids. With 4 bases removed from V and 7 bases from J, the gap between germline ends came to 20 bases. CDR1 is SGDLS and CDR2 is YYNGEE in the germline V gene. CDR3 region: CASSTPRGSEGGYTF. The CDR3, as DNA: TGTGCCAGCAGCACCCCCCGGGGATCGGAGGGTGGCTACACCTTC.

About this clone: In the same sample, other DNA sequences code for this CDR3. This chain uses TRBV20-1 with TRBJ2-1; D not resolved. Germline CDR1 and CDR2: DFQATT and SNEGSKA (reference sequence). The CDR3 consists of 10 residues. The V end was cut by 2 bases, the J end by 4 bases, with 0 bases between. In nucleotides, the CDR3 is TGCAGTGCTAGATACAATGAGCAGTTCTTC. As protein: CSARYNEQFF.

This rearrangement joins TRBV5-6 to TRBJ2-3; D remains ambiguous. Germline V CDR1 and CDR2: SGHDT, YYEEEE. This CDR3 region has 13 residues. The V and J ends lost 0 bases and 4 bases respectively, with 6 bases between them. CDR3 bases: TGTGCCAGCAGCTTGGAGGTGGCAGATACGCAGTATTTT. It translates to CASSLEVADTQYF.

Written as DNA, the CDR3 is TGTGCCAGCAGCCGCCCCTTCGGGCGGGACACCGGGGAGCTGTTTTTT. It codes for CASSRPFGRDTGELFF. The V gene is TRBV5-4, the J gene TRBJ2-2; tentative D call: TRBD2 (5 bases). The CDR3 runs to 16 residues. Trimming removed 4 bases at V and 3 bases at J, with 16 bases between. The germline CDR1 and CDR2 sequences are SGHNT and YYREEE (reference sequence). Variable domain in full (rest from reference TRBV5-4 and TRBJ2-2): ETGVTQSPTHLIKTRGQQVTLRCSSQSGHNTVSWYQQALGQGPQFIFQYYREEENGRGNFPPRFSGLQFPNYSSELNVNALELDDSALYLCASSRPFGRDTGELFFGEGSRLTVL.

The rearrangement joins TRBV7-3 to TRBJ2-1, with TRBD2 identical over 7 bases. V was pared by 1 base and J by 10 bases, with 10 bases of the junction left unmatched. This CDR3 region has 15 residues. The germline CDR1 and CDR2 sequences are SGHTA and FQGTGA. The CDR3 DNA is TGTGCCAGCAGCTTAAGGACTAGGATCTCGGGCGAGCAGTTCTTC. It codes for CASSLRTRISGEQFF.

This chain links TRBV5-1 with TRBJ1-6; D unclear. V was clipped by 1 base and J by 8 bases, with 10 bases between them. Germline CDR1 and CDR2: SGHRS and YFSETQ. The CDR3 sequence is 14 residues long. The CDR3 spells CASSLSAADSPLHF. CDR3 coding DNA: TGCGCCAGCAGCTTGTCGGCGGCGGATTCACCCCTCCACTTT.

This clone was observed a single time. The chain is built from TRBV29-1 and TRBJ1-4, with 9 bases aligning to TRBD1. V shed 4 bases and J 8 bases; nucleotides not matched to a gene: 5. CDR3 length: 13 amino acids. The germline gives CDR1 SQVTM, CDR2 ANQGSEA. CDR3 loop: CSVGGQGQEKLFF. The CDR3 DNA sequence: TGCAGCGTTGGGGGACAGGGACAGGAAAAACTGTTTTTT.

The chain is built from TRBV18 and TRBJ1-1, with a tentative D call TRBD1 (5 bases). This CDR3 region has 13 residues. Germline CDR1 reads KGHSH; CDR2 reads LQKENI. The V gene lost 3 bases and the J gene lost 5 bases, with 10 bases spanning the gap. CDR3 in DNA: TGTGCCAGCTCACCTGATGGGGGGACTGAAGCTTTCTTT. Translating gives CASSPDGGTEAFF.

The rearrangement links TRBV19 to TRBJ2-4, with 10 bases identical to TRBD1. Germline V lookup: CDR1 LNHDA, CDR2 SQIVND (reference sequence). With 2 bases clipped from V and 6 bases from J, the junction kept 4 bases outside the gene matches. CDR3 length equals 15 residues. CDR3 amino acids: CASSISGTGVNIQYF. The CDR3 coding sequence is TGTGCCAGTAGTATATCTGGGACAGGGGTAAACATTCAGTACTTC.

The chain joins TRBV11-2 to TRBJ2-1; 8 bases are shared with TRBD2. From germline, CDR1 is SGHAT and CDR2 FQNNGV. The V gene end was trimmed by 5 bases and the J gene end by 8 bases; junction bases not matched to a gene: 8. The CDR3 is made up of 14 amino acids. CDR3 loop: CASSPQREFDEQFF. In nucleotides, the CDR3 is TGTGCCAGCAGCCCACAGCGGGAGTTTGATGAGCAGTTCTTC.

The J gene is TRBJ2-1, the V gene TRBV11-1, with 8 bases that match TRBD1. The CDR3 has 14 residues. Germline V gene sequence: CDR1 SGHAT, CDR2 FQDESV (reference sequence). With 7 bases clipped from V and 3 bases from J, the junction kept 5 bases outside the gene matches. The CDR3 DNA reads TGTGCCAGCACCGAGGACAGGGACTACAATGAGCAGTTCTTC. The encoded protein is CASTEDRDYNEQFF.

The chain employs TRBV18 and TRBJ2-5; D not certain. Germline assignment: CDR1 KGHSH and CDR2 LQKENI. The germline V and J ends were trimmed by 2 bases and 4 bases, with 2 bases remaining between them. The CDR3 is 11 amino acids. The CDR3 is CASSPAETQYF. The CDR3 DNA reads TGTGCCAGCTCACCAGCAGAGACCCAGTACTTC.

The chain couples TRBV11-2 to TRBJ2-7, with D uncertain. Per germline, CDR1 SGHAT and CDR2 FQNNGV. V shed 0 bases and J shed 1 base, with 10 bases lying between them. The CDR3 spans 15 residues. The CDR3 is CASSLDRTESYEQYV. The CDR3 DNA reads TGTGCCAGCAGCTTAGACAGGACGGAGTCCTACGAGCAGTACGTC.

This clone was seen just once. This chain links TRBV29-1 with TRBJ1-5; 11 bases map to TRBD1. V was pared by 7 bases and J by 4 bases, with 18 bases of the junction left unmatched. CDR1 and CDR2 (germline): SQVTM, ANQGSEA. This CDR3 has 18 amino acids. The CDR3 region is CSAGAGPGTGGMNQPQHF. CDR3 DNA sequence: TGCAGCGCGGGGGCGGGTCCCGGGACAGGGGGGATGAATCAGCCCCAGCATTTT.

The chain uses TRBV19 and TRBJ1-2; no reliable D call. The germline V gene encodes CDR1 LNHDA and CDR2 SQIVND (reference sequence). The CDR3 consists of 12 residues. Trimming removed 7 bases from V and 5 bases from J, with 11 bases in between. In DNA, the CDR3 is TGTGCCAGTACGGCAGGAACGTATGGCTACACCTTC. Protein product: CASTAGTYGYTF.

The rearrangement links TRBV14 to TRBJ1-1; TRBD1 might be the D (5 bases). Deletions cut 1 base from V and 6 bases from J, with 12 bases between. CDR1 and CDR2 (germline): SGHDN, FVKESK. This CDR3 region has 14 residues. The DNA of the CDR3 is TGTGCCAGCAGCCAAGCTGGGACCAGGGCTGAAGCTTTCTTT. It translates to CASSQAGTRAEAFF.

This chain connects TRBV5-6 to TRBJ2-3; D is undetermined. Germline V CDR1 and CDR2: SGHDT, YYEEEE. The V gene lost 0 bases and the J gene lost 4 bases, with 9 bases spanning the gap. CDR3 length: 14 residues. Written as DNA, the CDR3 is TGTGCCAGCAGCTTGGAGATGGCGGCAGATACGCAGTATTTT. Residues: CASSLEMAADTQYF.

This chain joins TRBV2 and TRBJ1-4, with 8 nucleotides matching TRBD1. After removal of 6 bases from V and 8 bases from J, the junction contained 8 bases not matched to a gene. Germline V gene sequence: CDR1 SNHLY, CDR2 FYNNEI. The CDR3 runs 14 residues. The CDR3 here is CASRVTGVGEKLFF. The CDR3 DNA sequence: TGTGCCAGCAGGGTGACAGGGGTAGGGGAAAAACTGTTTTTT.

The gene calls are TRBV5-1 and TRBJ1-1; possibly TRBD1 for D (6 bases). This CDR3 comprises 14 residues. V was shortened by 6 bases and J by 4 bases, with 16 bases between the two germline ends. Germline values: CDR1 SGHRS, CDR2 YFSETQ. In nucleotides, the CDR3 is TGCGCCAGCACTTACGGGGGAGGGGGCACTGAAGCTTTCTTT. Protein: CASTYGGGGTEAFF.

The chain couples TRBV9 to TRBJ2-1; D is tentatively TRBD1 or TRBD2 (5 bases each). V lost 4 bases and J lost 7, with 21 bases in between. The CDR3 loop spans 16 amino acids. CDR1 SGDLS and CDR2 YYNGEE come from the germline V gene. The CDR3 sequence: CASSPGRTGGWNEQFF. The CDR3 DNA reads TGTGCCAGCAGCCCCGGCCGGACTGGGGGTTGGAATGAGCAGTTCTTC.

This clone was seen only a few times. The chain couples TRBV7-9 to TRBJ1-1; no definite D call. The germline V and J ends were trimmed by 1 base and 2 bases, with 8 bases remaining between them. The CDR3 is 14 residues long. Germline CDR1 and CDR2: SEHNR and FQNEAQ (reference sequence). CDR3 coding DNA: TGTGCCAGCAGCTTAGGTGGGAGTAACACTGAAGCTTTCTTT. Its translation is CASSLGGSNTEAFF.

The gene calls are TRBV19 and TRBJ1-2, with D possibly TRBD1 on 5 matching bases. In germline, CDR1 is LNHDA, CDR2 SQIVND (reference sequence). Trimming removed 7 bases from V and 3 bases from J, with 18 bases in between. The CDR3 sequence is 15 residues long. The CDR3: CASKSTGTEHYGYTF. Written as DNA, the CDR3 is TGTGCCAGTAAATCAACCGGGACGGAGCACTATGGCTACACCTTC.

The chain employs TRBV6-4 and TRBJ2-7, with 8 bases lining up with TRBD1. V dropped 5 bases and J dropped 3; count of bases not matched to a gene: 3. Per germline, CDR1 MRHNA and CDR2 SNTAGT. The CDR3 totals 13 residues. CDR3 loop: CASSQGQVYEQYV. The CDR3 DNA sequence: TGTGCCAGCAGTCAGGGACAGGTCTACGAGCAGTACGTC.

As DNA, the CDR3 is TGTGCCAGCAGTCCCGCGGGGGGTACAGATACGCAGTATTTT. It codes for CASSPAGGTDTQYF. J is TRBJ2-3 and V is TRBV6-5, with 8 bases identical to TRBD2. This CDR3 contains 14 residues. The germline V gene has CDR1 MNHEY and CDR2 SVGAGI. V lost 5 bases and J lost 3; bases outside the gene matches: 4.

The chain uses TRBV2 and TRBJ1-5; tentative D call: TRBD1 (5 bases). Germline V gene sequence: CDR1 SNHLY, CDR2 FYNNEI. V gave up 5 bases and J gave up 1 base, with 12 bases separating them. The CDR3 loop spans 15 amino acids. The CDR3 coding sequence is TGTGCCAGCAGTTACATAGGGGTAAGCAATCAGCCCCAGCATTTT. Its protein product is CASSYIGVSNQPQHF.